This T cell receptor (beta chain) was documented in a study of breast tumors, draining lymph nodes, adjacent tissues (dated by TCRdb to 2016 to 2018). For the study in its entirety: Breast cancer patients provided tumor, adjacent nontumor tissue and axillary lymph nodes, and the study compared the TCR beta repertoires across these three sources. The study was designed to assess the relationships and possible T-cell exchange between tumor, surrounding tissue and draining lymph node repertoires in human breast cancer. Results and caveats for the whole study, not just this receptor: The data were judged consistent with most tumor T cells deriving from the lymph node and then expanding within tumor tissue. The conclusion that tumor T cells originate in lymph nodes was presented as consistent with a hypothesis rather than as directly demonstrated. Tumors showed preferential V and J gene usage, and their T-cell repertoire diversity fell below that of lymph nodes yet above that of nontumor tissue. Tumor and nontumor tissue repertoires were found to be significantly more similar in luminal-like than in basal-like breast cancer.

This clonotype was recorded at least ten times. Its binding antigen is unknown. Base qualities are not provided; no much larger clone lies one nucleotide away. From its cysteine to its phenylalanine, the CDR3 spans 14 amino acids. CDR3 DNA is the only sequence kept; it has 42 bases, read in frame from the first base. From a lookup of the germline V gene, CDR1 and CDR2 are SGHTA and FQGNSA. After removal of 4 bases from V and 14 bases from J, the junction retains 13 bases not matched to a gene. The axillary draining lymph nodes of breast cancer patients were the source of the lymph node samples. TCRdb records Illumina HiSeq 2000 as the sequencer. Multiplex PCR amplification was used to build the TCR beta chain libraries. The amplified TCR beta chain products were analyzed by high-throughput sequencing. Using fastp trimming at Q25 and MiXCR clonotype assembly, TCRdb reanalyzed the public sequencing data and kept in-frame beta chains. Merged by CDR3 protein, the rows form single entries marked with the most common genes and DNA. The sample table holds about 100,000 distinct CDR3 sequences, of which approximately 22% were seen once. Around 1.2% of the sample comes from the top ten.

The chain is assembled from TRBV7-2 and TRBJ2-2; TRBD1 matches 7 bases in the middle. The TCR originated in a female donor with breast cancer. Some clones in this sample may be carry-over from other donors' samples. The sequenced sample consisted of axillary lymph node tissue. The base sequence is TGTGCCAGCAGCTCGAATAACAGGGGACCTCTCCTGTTTTTT. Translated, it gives CASSSNNRGPLLFF.